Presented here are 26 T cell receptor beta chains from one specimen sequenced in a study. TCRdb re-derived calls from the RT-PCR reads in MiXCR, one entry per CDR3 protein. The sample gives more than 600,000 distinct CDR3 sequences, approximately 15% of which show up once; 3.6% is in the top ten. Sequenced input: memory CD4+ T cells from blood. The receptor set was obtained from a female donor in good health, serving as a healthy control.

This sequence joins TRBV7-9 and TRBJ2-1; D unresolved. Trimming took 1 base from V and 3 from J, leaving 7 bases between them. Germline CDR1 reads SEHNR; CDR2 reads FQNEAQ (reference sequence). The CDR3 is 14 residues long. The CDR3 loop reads CASSLEPDYNEQFF. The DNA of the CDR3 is TGTGCCAGCAGCTTAGAGCCCGACTACAATGAGCAGTTCTTC.

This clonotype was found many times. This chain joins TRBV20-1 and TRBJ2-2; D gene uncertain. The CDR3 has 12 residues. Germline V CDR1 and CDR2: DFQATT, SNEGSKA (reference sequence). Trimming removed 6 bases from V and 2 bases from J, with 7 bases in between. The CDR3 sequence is CSAYLNTGELFF. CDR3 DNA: TGCAGTGCCTACCTCAACACCGGGGAGCTGTTTTTT.

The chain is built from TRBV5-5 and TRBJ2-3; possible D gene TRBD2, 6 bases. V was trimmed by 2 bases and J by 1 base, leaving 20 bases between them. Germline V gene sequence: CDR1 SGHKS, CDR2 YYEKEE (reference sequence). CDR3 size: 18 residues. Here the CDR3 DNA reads TGTGCCAGCAGCTTAGGTGGGCGGGGTTACGCCGGCACAGATACGCAGTATTTT. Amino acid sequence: CASSLGGRGYAGTDTQYF.

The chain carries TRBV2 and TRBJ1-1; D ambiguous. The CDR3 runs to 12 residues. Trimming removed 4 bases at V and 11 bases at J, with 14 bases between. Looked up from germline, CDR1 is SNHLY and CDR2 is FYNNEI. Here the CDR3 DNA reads TGTGCCAGCAGTGTAGTGCAGTTCATGGCTTTCTTT. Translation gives CASSVVQFMAFF.

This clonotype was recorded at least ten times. The CDR3 DNA reads as TGTGCCAGCAGCCCGACGGGTGCGGGGCCCTACGAGCAGTACTTC. Translating gives CASSPTGAGPYEQYF. This sequence joins TRBV6-5 and TRBJ2-7; a possible D gene is TRBD2 (6 bases). The CDR3 runs to 15 residues. CDR1 is MNHEY and CDR2 is SVGAGI in the germline V gene. V lost 6 bases, J lost 2 bases, and 17 bases lay in between.

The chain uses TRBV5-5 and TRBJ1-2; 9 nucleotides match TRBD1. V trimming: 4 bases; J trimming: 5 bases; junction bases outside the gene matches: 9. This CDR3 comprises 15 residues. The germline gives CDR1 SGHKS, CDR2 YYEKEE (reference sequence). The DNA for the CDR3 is TGTGCCAGCAGCCGAACAGGGGGCGCGATTTATGGCTACACCTTC. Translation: CASSRTGGAIYGYTF.

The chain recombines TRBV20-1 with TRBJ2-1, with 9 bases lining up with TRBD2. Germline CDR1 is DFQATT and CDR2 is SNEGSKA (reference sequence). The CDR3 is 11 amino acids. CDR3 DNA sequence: TGCAGACTAGCGGGTTACAATGAGCAGTTCTTC. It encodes CRLAGYNEQFF.

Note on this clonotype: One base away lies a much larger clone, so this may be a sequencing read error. Here the CDR3 reads CASSKTSGSNNKQFF. Here the CDR3 DNA reads TGTGCCAGCAGCAAAACTAGCGGGTCTAACAATAAGCAGTTCTTC. V and J are TRBV7-3 and TRBJ2-1; 9 nucleotides agree with TRBD2. Germline CDR1 is SGHTA and CDR2 is FQGTGA. The CDR3 length is 15 residues.

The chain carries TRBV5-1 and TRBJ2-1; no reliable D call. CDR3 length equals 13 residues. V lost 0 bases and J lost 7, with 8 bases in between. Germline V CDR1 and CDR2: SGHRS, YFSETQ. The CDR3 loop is CASSLEGLNEQFF. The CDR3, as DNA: TGCGCCAGCAGCTTGGAAGGGCTGAATGAGCAGTTCTTC.

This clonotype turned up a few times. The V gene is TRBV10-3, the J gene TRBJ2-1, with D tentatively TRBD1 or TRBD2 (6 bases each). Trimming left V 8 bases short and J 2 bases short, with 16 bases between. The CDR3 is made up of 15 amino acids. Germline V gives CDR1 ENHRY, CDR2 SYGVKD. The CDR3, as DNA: TGTGCCATCCGGGGGCCACCGGGGGCCTACAATGAGCAGTTCTTC. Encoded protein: CAIRGPPGAYNEQFF.

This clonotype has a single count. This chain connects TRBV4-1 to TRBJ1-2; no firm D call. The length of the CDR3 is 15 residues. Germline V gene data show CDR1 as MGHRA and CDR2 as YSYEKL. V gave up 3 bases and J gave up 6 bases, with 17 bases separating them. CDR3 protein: CASSQTMITQDGYTF. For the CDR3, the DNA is TGCGCCAGCAGCCAGACAATGATTACCCAGGATGGCTACACCTTC.

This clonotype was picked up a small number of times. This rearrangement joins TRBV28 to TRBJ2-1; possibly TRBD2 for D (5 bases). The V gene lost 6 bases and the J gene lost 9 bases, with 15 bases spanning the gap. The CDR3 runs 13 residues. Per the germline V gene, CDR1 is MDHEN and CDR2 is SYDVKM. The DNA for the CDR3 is TGTGCCAGCAGAACTAGTCGCCGCGTTGAGCAGTTCTTC. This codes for CASRTSRRVEQFF.

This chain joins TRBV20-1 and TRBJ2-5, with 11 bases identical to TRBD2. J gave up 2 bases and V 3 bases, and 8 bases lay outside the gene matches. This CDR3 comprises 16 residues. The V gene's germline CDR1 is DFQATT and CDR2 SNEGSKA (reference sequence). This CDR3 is CSARRYLAGGQETQYF. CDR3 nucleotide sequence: TGCAGTGCTAGGCGGTACTTAGCGGGGGGGCAAGAGACCCAGTACTTC.

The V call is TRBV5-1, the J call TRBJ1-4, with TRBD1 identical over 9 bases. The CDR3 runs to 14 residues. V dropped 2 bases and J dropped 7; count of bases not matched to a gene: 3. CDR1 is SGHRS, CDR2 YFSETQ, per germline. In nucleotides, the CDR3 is TGCGCCAGCAGCTTCGACAGGGGGAGTGAAAAACTGTTTTTT. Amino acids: CASSFDRGSEKLFF. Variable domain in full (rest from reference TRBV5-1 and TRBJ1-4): KAGVTQTPRYLIKTRGQQVTLSCSPISGHRSVSWYQQTPGQGLQFLFEYFSETQRNKGNFPGRFSGRQFSNSRSEMNVSTLELGDSALYLCASSFDRGSEKLFFGSGTQLSVL.

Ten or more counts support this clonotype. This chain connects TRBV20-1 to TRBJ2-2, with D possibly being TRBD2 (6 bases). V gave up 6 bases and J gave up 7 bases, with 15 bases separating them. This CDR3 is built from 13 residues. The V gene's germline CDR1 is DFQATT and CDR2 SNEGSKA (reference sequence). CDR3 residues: CSANGLIDGELFF. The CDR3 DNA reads TGCAGTGCCAACGGACTAATAGACGGGGAGCTGTTTTTT.

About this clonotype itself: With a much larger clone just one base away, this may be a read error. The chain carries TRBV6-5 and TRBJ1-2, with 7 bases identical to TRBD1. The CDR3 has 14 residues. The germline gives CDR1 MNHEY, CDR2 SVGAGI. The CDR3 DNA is TGTGCCAGCAGTAACCAACAGGGGTTCTATGGCTACATCTTC. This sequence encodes CASSNQQGFYGYIF.

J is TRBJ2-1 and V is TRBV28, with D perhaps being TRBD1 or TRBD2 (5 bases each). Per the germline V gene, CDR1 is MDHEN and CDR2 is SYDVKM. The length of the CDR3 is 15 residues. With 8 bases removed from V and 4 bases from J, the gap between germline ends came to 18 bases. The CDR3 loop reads CASSNGGAYYNEQFF. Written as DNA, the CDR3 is TGTGCCAGCTCGAATGGGGGAGCGTATTACAATGAGCAGTTCTTC.

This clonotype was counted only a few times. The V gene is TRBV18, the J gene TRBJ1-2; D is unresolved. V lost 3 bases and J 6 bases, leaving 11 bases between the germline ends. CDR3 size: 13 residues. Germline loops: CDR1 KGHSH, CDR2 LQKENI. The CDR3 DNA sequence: TGTGCCAGCTCACCTCCGGAAGCAAATGGCTACACCTTC. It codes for CASSPPEANGYTF.

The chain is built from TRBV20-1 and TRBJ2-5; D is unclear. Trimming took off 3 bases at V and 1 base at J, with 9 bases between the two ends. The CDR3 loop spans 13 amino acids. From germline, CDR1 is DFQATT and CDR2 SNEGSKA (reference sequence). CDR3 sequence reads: CSASTPSQETQYF. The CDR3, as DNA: TGCAGTGCTAGTACGCCAAGCCAAGAGACCCAGTACTTC.

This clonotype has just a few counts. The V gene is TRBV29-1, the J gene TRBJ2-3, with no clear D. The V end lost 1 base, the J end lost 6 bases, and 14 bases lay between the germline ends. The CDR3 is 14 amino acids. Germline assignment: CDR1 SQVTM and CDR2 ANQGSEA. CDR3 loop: CSVEVPLEGDTQYF. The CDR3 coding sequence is TGCAGCGTTGAAGTCCCTTTAGAAGGGGATACGCAGTATTTT.

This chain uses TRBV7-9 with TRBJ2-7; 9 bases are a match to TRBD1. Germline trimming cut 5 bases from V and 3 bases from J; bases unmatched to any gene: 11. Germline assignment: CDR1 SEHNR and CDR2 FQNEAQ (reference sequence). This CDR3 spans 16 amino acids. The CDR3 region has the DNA TGTGCCAGCAGCCCGTGGACAGGGGAAAATCTCTACGAGCAGTACTTC. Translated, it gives CASSPWTGENLYEQYF.

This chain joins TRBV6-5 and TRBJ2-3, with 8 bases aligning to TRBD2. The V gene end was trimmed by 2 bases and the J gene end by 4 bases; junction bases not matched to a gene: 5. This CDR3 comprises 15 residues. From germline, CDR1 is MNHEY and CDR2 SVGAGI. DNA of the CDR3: TGTGCCAGCAGTTACCAAGCGGGAGTTCCAGATACGCAGTATTTT. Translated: CASSYQAGVPDTQYF.

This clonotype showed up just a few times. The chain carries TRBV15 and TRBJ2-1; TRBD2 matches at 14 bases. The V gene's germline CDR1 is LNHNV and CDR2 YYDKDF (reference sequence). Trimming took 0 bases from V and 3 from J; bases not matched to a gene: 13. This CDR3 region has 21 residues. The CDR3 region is CATSRDKLVGLAGGSYNEQFF. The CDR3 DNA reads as TGTGCCACCAGCAGAGATAAGTTGGTAGGACTAGCGGGAGGTAGCTACAATGAGCAGTTCTTC.

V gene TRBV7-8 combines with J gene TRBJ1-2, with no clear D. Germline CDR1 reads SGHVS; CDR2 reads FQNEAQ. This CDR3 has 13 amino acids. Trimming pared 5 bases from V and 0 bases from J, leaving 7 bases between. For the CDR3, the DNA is TGTGCCAGCAGCCTTGACGCTAACTATGGCTACACCTTC. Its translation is CASSLDANYGYTF.

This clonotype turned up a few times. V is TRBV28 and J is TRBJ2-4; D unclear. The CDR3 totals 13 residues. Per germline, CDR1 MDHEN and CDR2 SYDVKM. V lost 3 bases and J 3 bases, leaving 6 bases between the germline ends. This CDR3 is CASSFTSKNIQYF. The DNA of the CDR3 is TGTGCCAGCAGTTTTACCAGCAAAAACATTCAGTACTTC. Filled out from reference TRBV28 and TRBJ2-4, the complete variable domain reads DVKVTQSSRYLVKRTGEKVFLECVQDMDHENMFWYRQDPGLGLRLIYFSYDVKMKEKGDIPEGYSVSREKKERFSLILESASTNQTSMYLCASSFTSKNIQYFGAGTRLSVL.

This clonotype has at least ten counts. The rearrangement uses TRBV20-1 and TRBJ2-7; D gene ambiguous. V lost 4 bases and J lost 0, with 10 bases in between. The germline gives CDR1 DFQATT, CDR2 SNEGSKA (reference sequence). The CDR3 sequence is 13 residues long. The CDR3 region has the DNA TGCAGTGCTAATATACATACCTCCTACGAGCAGTACTTC. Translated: CSANIHTSYEQYF.